The entry that follows covers one T cell receptor beta chain sequence. Its antigen has not been determined. No base quality values were provided; no much bigger clone lies one nucleotide off. There are 16 amino acids in the CDR3, from cysteine to phenylalanine inclusive. Solely the CDR3 DNA is kept, with 48 bases framed from the first base. Looking up the germline V gene (reference sequence) yields CDR1 LNHDA and CDR2 SQIVND. From V the trimming removes 7 bases and from J it removes 8 bases, while the gene matches leave 14 bases of the junction unaccounted for. Each PCR received spiked-in synthetic TCR analog templates so that absolute template abundance could be estimated from read counts. The immunoSEQ assay used bias-controlled V and J gene primers to amplify TCRbeta CDR3 regions from genomic DNA. Rearranged TCRbeta segments were sequenced at approximately 20X coverage. From the authors' description of their analysis: Sequencing errors were corrected by clustering and CDR3s were annotated against IMGT to assign V, D and J genes. Downstream analyses used only productive TCRbeta rearrangements and left out out-of-frame or stop-codon sequences. Clonality was computed as one minus Shannon entropy normalized by the log of the number of unique productive sequences. Fisher's exact test with Benjamini-Hochberg correction, using a cutoff of adjusted p below 0.01, was how clones that differed between time points or between blood and tumor were identified. TCRdb obtained this table from immuneACCESS and retained in-frame rearrangements with V and J assigned. These tables miss some clones; where compared with another copy, unresolved V genes account for less than half of the shortfall, and the remainder is unexplained. That table gives V, J and clone size, and the DNA gave D and trimming. The sample table shows approximately 110,000 clones, and 80% to 95% are seen once. The leading ten clones occupy 3% to 4.5% of the sample.

The sample's time point, from its label and the paper: peripheral blood 6 weeks after treatment start. The cohort comprised 25 to 30 patients with locally advanced or metastatic urothelial carcinoma treated at Memorial Sloan Kettering on a trial protocol. Peripheral blood mononuclear cells were collected from each patient pretreatment and during treatment, giving between 1 and 8 total time points per patient. The Qiagen DNeasy Blood extraction kit was used to purify genomic DNA from total PBMCs and tumor samples. Collected pretreatment and during treatment, PBMCs were isolated and stored as previously described. The entry originates in a study of PD-L1 blockade in urothelial cancer (dated by TCRdb to 2015 to 2018). Some background on the complete study: Therapy was started in the mid-2010s for all patients, and atezolizumab 1,200 mg was administered intravenously every 3 weeks. Blood samples were analyzed 3 weeks after the start of treatment (second dose) and 6 weeks after the start of treatment. Pretreatment tumor samples, along with matched peripheral blood collected serially before and after atezolizumab treatment, underwent TCR sequencing. Twenty-nine patients had pretreatment blood TCR-seq, around 25 had at least one posttreatment blood collection, and around 25 had tumor TCR-seq. Blood samples yielded a median of 141,255 T cells and more than 80,000 unique TCRs, with median clonality roughly 0.084. About nine tenths of the roughly 29 patients were males with bladder-origin urothelial cancer, and about 60% of the 29 reported a prior smoking history. Durable clinical benefit was defined as progression-free survival longer than 6 months, and TCR features were also tested against progression-free and overall survival. The study was an exploratory multi-omic analysis of somatic, immune and clinical correlates of response to PD-L1 blockade with atezolizumab in urothelial cancer. Fewer than ten patients reached durable clinical benefit, while 20 patients did not. Patients had an ECOG performance status of 0 or 1 and had received between 0 and 3 prior chemotherapy regimens. In the same patients, whole exome sequencing and RNA sequencing of pretreatment tumors were performed in addition to TCR sequencing. Broader findings and caveats from the paper: A pretreatment peripheral blood TCR clonality below the median was linked to improved progression-free and overall survival. Greater expansion of tumor-associated TCR clones in peripheral blood 3 weeks after the start of treatment was observed in patients with durable benefit (n ≈ 22, p = 0.022). Small sample size (n ≈ 29) and many exploratory analyses mean the results are intended to be hypothesis-generating.

The source material was PBMCs, sampled around atezolizumab (anti-PD-L1) treatment. The receptor chain draws on TRBV19 and TRBJ2-6; 7 central nucleotides agree with TRBD2. The sequence came from a man between 60 and 75 years old with urothelial cancer. The CDR3 protein: CASTLGGSFLTNVLTF. The DNA sequence is as follows: TGTGCCAGTACTTTAGGCGGGAGTTTTCTTACCAACGTCCTGACTTTC.